A single sample is the source of the 24 T cell receptor beta chains below, sequenced in a study of a mutant IDH1 vaccine in newly diagnosed glioma. Time point in this sample: baseline, week 1 (first vaccination visit). Treatment reported: pre-vaccination baseline after standard-of-care therapy. Data came from immunoSEQ multiplex PCR; TCRdb stores just in-frame clones and leaves some out. The data show around 26,000 clones, with 93% seen just once and about 1.2% held by the top ten. Sequenced material: PBMCs, taken from a glioma patient treated with radiotherapy, temozolomide or both. These receptors were collected from a middle-aged man with glioma.

The chain uses TRBV29-1 and TRBJ2-5, with 7 nucleotides matching TRBD1. Germline assignment: CDR1 SQVTM and CDR2 ANQGSEA. V lost 1 base to trimming and J lost 4 bases; unmatched junction nucleotides: 15. CDR3 length: 17 residues. This chain's CDR3 is CSVEGALTGVGAETQYF. The CDR3, as DNA: TGCAGCGTTGAAGGGGCCTTAACAGGGGTTGGGGCAGAGACCCAGTACTTC.

This sequence joins TRBV7-2 and TRBJ1-6, with 8 bases lining up with TRBD1. Germline V gene lookup returns CDR1 SGHTA and CDR2 FQGNSA. CDR3 length equals 14 residues. Unmatched junction bases numbered 4, after V lost 6 bases and J lost 6 bases. The CDR3 sequence is CASRLDRANSPLHF. The CDR3 nucleotides read TGTGCCAGCAGGCTGGACAGGGCTAATTCACCCCTCCACTTT.

The CDR3 DNA reads TGCGCCTCCCACGCGCCAAACGTGGAGACCCAGTACTTC. This sequence encodes CASHAPNVETQYF. This rearrangement joins TRBV5-1 to TRBJ2-5; D ambiguous. V lost 10 bases and J lost 5, with 18 bases in between. CDR1 and CDR2 (germline): SGHRS, YFSETQ. This CDR3 comprises 13 residues.

This CDR3 reads CASSEWGQNTGELFF. The CDR3 DNA is TGTGCCAGCAGTGAATGGGGACAGAACACCGGGGAGCTGTTTTTT. V gene TRBV25-1 combines with J gene TRBJ2-2, with TRBD1 as a possible D gene (6 bases). In germline, CDR1 is MGHDK, CDR2 SYGVNS. The CDR3 contains 15 residues. Trimming removed 1 base from V and 1 base from J, with 7 bases in between.

V usage is TRBV5-4 and J usage is TRBJ2-7; no definite D call. V lost 2 bases, J lost 0 bases, and 6 bases lay in between. The CDR3 covers 13 residues. CDR1 is SGHNT and CDR2 is YYREEE in the germline V gene (reference sequence). CDR3 in amino acids: CASSFASSYEQYF. DNA of the CDR3: TGTGCCAGCAGCTTTGCTAGCTCCTACGAGCAGTACTTC.

The chain recombines TRBV7-9 with TRBJ1-4; weak D call: TRBD1 (5 bases). V lost 5 bases to trimming and J lost 6 bases, with 13 bases between them. Germline loops: CDR1 SEHNR, CDR2 FQNEAQ (reference sequence). The CDR3 is 14 amino acids. CDR3 sequence reads: CASSPVGGDEKLFF. The CDR3 DNA is TGTGCCAGCAGCCCGGTTGGGGGAGATGAAAAACTGTTTTTT.

The chain couples TRBV9 to TRBJ2-1, with D uncertain. The CDR3 is made up of 13 amino acids. Germline CDR1 reads SGDLS; CDR2 reads YYNGEE. The V gene lost 4 bases and the J gene lost 10 bases, with 15 bases spanning the gap. The CDR3 DNA sequence: TGTGCCAGCAGCCCCCGGGCCTCAATGGAGCAGTTCTTC. Amino acids: CASSPRASMEQFF.

The chain links TRBV11-2 to TRBJ2-5; D perhaps matches TRBD2 (6 bases). V lost 7 bases, J lost 5 bases, and 17 bases lay in between. Per the germline V gene, CDR1 is SGHAT and CDR2 is FQNNGV. The CDR3 contains 14 residues. CDR3 residues: CASMPRRVGETQYF. The DNA of the CDR3 is TGTGCCAGCATGCCCAGGAGGGTCGGGGAGACCCAGTACTTC.

V and J are TRBV19 and TRBJ2-1, with a weak D call TRBD2 (7 bases). Germline CDR1 reads LNHDA; CDR2 reads SQIVND (reference sequence). This CDR3 is 17 amino acids long. Trimming stripped 3 bases from V and 8 bases from J, with 23 bases between. Here the CDR3 reads CASSIILRRGGGDEQFF. CDR3 DNA sequence: TGTGCCAGTAGTATTATCCTCCGAAGGGGGGGTGGCGATGAGCAGTTCTTC.

This clone was counted once. The gene calls are TRBV2 and TRBJ1-3; no definite D call. CDR3 length: 12 amino acids. Germline values: CDR1 SNHLY, CDR2 FYNNEI. Deletions cut 8 bases from V and 3 bases from J, with 8 bases between. In DNA, the CDR3 is TGTGCCAGCGGTCAACTTGGAAACACCATATATTTT. Its protein is CASGQLGNTIYF.

This chain links TRBV11-3 with TRBJ2-1; D may be TRBD2 (7 bases). The CDR3 spans 15 residues. Trimming left V 5 bases short and J 9 bases short, with 20 bases between. Germline loops: CDR1 SGHNT, CDR2 YENEEA. The CDR3 DNA follows: TGTGCCAGCAGCACCAAAGGGGGGGTAGCGGGTGAGCAGTTCTTC. As protein: CASSTKGGVAGEQFF.

The gene calls are TRBV11-2 and TRBJ2-7; a possible D gene is TRBD1 (6 bases). Between the trimmed V and J ends, which lost 5 bases and 0 bases, there was a span of 11 bases. The CDR3 runs 14 residues. The germline V gene encodes CDR1 SGHAT and CDR2 FQNNGV. The DNA of the CDR3 is TGTGCCAGCAGCCCCACGACAGGCTCCTACGAGCAGTACTTC. Translated, it gives CASSPTTGSYEQYF. The full variable domain, rest sourced from reference TRBV11-2 and TRBJ2-7, is EAGVAQSPRYKIIEKRQSVAFWCNPISGHATLYWYQQILGQGPKLLIQFQNNGVVDDSQLPKDRFSAERLKGVDSTLKIQPAKLEDSAVYLCASSPTTGSYEQYFGPGTRLTVT.

The rearrangement joins TRBV5-4 to TRBJ2-3; TRBD2 might be the D (5 bases). This CDR3 spans 12 amino acids. Trimming cost V 2 bases and J 4 bases, with 5 bases left between them. CDR1 and CDR2 from the germline V gene are SGHNT and YYREEE (reference sequence). This chain's CDR3 is CASSFGADTQYF. The CDR3 DNA reads TGTGCCAGCAGCTTCGGGGCAGATACGCAGTATTTT.

This chain uses TRBV7-9 with TRBJ1-2; D is unresolved. The CDR3 has 14 residues. Germline-derived CDR1 and CDR2 are SEHNR and FQNEAQ (reference sequence). Trimming removed 6 bases at V and 4 bases at J, with 15 bases between. DNA of the CDR3: TGTGCCAGCAGGGGCACGGACGGTACCTATGGCTACACCTTC. Amino acid sequence: CASRGTDGTYGYTF.

The DNA of the CDR3 is TGTGCCAGCAGCTTAAACAGGGACACTGAAGCTTTCTTT. The encoded protein is CASSLNRDTEAFF. The chain joins TRBV5-4 to TRBJ1-1; TRBD1 might be the D (6 bases). The CDR3 consists of 13 residues. Germline CDR1 is SGHNT and CDR2 is YYREEE (reference sequence). Trimming pared 2 bases from V and 3 bases from J, leaving 8 bases between.

As concerns this clone: Other DNA sequences from this sample encode an identical CDR3 as well. The chain has TRBV6-6 and TRBJ1-5; possibly TRBD1 for D (5 bases). Germline V lookup: CDR1 MNHNY, CDR2 SVGAGI (reference sequence). V was shortened by 9 bases and J by 0 bases, with 12 bases between the two germline ends. The CDR3 loop spans 14 amino acids. As DNA, the CDR3 is TGTGCCAGTAGCGGGGGGTATAGCAATCAGCCCCAGCATTTT. This gives the protein CASSGGYSNQPQHF.

This chain joins TRBV5-4 and TRBJ1-1; a weak D match, TRBD1 (5 bases). Germline CDR1 SGHNT, CDR2 YYREEE (reference sequence). V was cut by 4 bases and J by 3 bases, with 13 bases left in between. The CDR3 consists of 14 residues. The CDR3 DNA reads as TGTGCCAGCAGCCCTAACCCGGGGGACACTGAAGCTTTCTTT. Residues: CASSPNPGDTEAFF.

This chain links TRBV5-4 with TRBJ2-1; TRBD2 is a possible D gene (6 bases). Trimming removed 2 bases from V and 10 bases from J, with 16 bases in between. The CDR3 runs 14 residues. The germline CDR1 and CDR2 sequences are SGHNT and YYREEE (reference sequence). CDR3 nucleotide sequence: TGTGCCAGCAGCTTCAATCCTTCGGGGAGGGAGCAGTTCTTC. Translated: CASSFNPSGREQFF.

The V call is TRBV5-4, the J call TRBJ1-3; perhaps TRBD1 as D (5 bases). Germline V gives CDR1 SGHNT, CDR2 YYREEE (reference sequence). The V end lost 4 bases, the J end lost 0 bases, and 11 bases lay between the germline ends. The CDR3 extends over 15 amino acids. DNA for the CDR3: TGTGCCAGCAGCCCCATCGGGGGCTCTGGAAACACCATATATTTT. It yields the protein CASSPIGGSGNTIYF.

This clone was counted once. The rearrangement links TRBV6-5 to TRBJ2-2; possibly TRBD1 for D (5 bases). Per germline, CDR1 MNHEY and CDR2 SVGAGI. The CDR3 spans 16 residues. Between the trimmed V and J ends, which lost 0 bases and 4 bases, there was a span of 12 bases. The CDR3 nucleotides read TGTGCCAGCAGTTACTCGAGAAATAGGGGCACCGGGGAGCTGTTTTTT. Residues: CASSYSRNRGTGELFF.

The rearrangement links TRBV7-9 to TRBJ2-5, with TRBD1 identical over 8 bases. V dropped 5 bases and J dropped 3; count of bases not matched to a gene: 5. The CDR3 is 14 amino acids. Germline-derived CDR1 and CDR2 are SEHNR and FQNEAQ (reference sequence). CDR3 bases: TGTGCCAGCAGCCTTGGGACAGGCGAAGAGACCCAGTACTTC. It codes for CASSLGTGEETQYF.

The genes are TRBV5-1 and TRBJ2-3; D is possibly TRBD2 (7 bases). With 0 bases removed from V and 6 bases from J, the gap between germline ends came to 14 bases. CDR1 and CDR2 from the germline V gene are SGHRS and YFSETQ. The CDR3 runs 15 residues. The CDR3: CASSLAGGPLDTQYF. The DNA of the CDR3 is TGCGCCAGCAGCTTGGCGGGGGGCCCTCTGGATACGCAGTATTTT.

The genes are TRBV6-1 and TRBJ2-3, with 9 positions matching TRBD1. Germline V lookup: CDR1 MNHNS, CDR2 SASEGT. This CDR3 spans 15 amino acids. The junction had 7 bases not matched to a gene; V was cut back by 5 bases and J by 4 bases. The CDR3, as DNA: TGTGCCAGCAGTACAACAGGGGGCTTCGCAGATACGCAGTATTTT. It yields the protein CASSTTGGFADTQYF.

The chain joins TRBV19 to TRBJ1-5, with a tentative D call TRBD1 (5 bases). The germline V and J ends were trimmed by 5 bases and 4 bases, with 15 bases remaining between them. Germline V gene data show CDR1 as LNHDA and CDR2 as SQIVND (reference sequence). This CDR3 has 15 residues. The CDR3 nucleotides read TGTGCCAGTAGTGGGGTAGAGGGGCGGAATCAGCCCCAGCATTTT. Its translation is CASSGVEGRNQPQHF.